The present entry profiles one T cell receptor (beta chain) with its context. The entry originates in a study of CD8+ T cells in alopecia areata. Trimming removed 0 bases at V and 2 bases at J, with 5 bases between. The germline V gene has CDR1 GTSNPN and CDR2 SVGIG (reference sequence). CDR3 length: 13 residues. cDNA serving as the sequencing template came from extracted, reverse transcribed RNA. Sequencing used immunoSEQ multiplex PCR; TCRdb keeps in-frame clones, though not all of them. Here the sample spans 55,000 to 75,000 clones, about half being singletons. This TCR was sampled from a human donor with alopecia areata. The rearrangement joins TRBV30 to TRBJ1-5; D is undetermined. The material was CD8+ T cells sorted from blood, obtained at week 0. The CDR3 sequence: CAWSVLGNQPQHF. CDR3 in DNA: TGTGCCTGGAGTGTATTAGGCAATCAGCCCCAGCATTTT.